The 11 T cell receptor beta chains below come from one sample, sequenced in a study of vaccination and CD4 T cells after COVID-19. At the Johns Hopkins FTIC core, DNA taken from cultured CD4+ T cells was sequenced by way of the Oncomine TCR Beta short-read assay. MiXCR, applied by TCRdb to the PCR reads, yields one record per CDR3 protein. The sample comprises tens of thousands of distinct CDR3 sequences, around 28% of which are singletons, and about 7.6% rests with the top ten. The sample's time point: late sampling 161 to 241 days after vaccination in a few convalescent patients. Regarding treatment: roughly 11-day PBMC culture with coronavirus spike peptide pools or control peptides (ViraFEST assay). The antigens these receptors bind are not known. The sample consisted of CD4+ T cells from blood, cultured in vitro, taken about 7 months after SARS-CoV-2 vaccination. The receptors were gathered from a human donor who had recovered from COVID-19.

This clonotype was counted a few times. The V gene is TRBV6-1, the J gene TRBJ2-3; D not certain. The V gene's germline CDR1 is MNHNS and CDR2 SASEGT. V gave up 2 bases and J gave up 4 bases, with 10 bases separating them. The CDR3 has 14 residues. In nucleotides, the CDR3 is TGTGCCAGCAGTGAATTCAGATCCGCAGATACGCAGTATTTT. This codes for CASSEFRSADTQYF.

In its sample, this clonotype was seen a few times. CDR3 nucleotide sequence: TGCAGTGCCAACAGTAATATGGGCGTGAGCGCTGAAGCTTTCTTT. Amino acids: CSANSNMGVSAEAFF. V is TRBV20-1 and J is TRBJ1-1; unclear D gene. The germline CDR1 and CDR2 sequences are DFQATT and SNEGSKA (reference sequence). The CDR3 covers 15 residues. Trimming shortened V by 6 bases and J by 6 bases, and 23 bases separated the two germline ends.

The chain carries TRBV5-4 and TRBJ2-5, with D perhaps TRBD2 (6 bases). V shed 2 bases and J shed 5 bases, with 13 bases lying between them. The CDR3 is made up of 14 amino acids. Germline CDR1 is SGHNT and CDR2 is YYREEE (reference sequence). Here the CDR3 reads CASSFGSQLETQYF. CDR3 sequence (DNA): TGTGCCAGCAGCTTCGGGAGCCAGTTGGAGACCCAGTACTTC.

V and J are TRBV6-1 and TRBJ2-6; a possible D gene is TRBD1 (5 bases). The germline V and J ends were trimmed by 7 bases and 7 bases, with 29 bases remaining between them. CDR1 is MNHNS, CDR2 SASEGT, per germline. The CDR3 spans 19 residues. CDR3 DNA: TGTGCCAGCACCTCAACGGCCAACGCTGCTCTGGGGCCAGCCAACGTCCTGACTTTC. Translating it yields CASTSTANAALGPANVLTF.

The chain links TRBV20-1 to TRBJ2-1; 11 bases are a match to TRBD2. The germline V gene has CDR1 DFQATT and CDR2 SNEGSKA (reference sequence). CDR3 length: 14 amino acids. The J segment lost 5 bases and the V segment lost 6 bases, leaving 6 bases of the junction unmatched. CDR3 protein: CSAWTSGHHNEQFF. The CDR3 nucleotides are TGCAGTGCCTGGACTAGCGGGCACCACAATGAGCAGTTCTTC.

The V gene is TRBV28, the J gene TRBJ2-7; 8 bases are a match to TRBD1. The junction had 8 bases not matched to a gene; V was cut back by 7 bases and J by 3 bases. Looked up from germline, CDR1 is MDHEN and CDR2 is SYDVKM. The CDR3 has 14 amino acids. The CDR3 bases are TGTGCCAGCAATGGGCAAGACAGGGGCTACGAGCAGTACTTC. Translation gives CASNGQDRGYEQYF.

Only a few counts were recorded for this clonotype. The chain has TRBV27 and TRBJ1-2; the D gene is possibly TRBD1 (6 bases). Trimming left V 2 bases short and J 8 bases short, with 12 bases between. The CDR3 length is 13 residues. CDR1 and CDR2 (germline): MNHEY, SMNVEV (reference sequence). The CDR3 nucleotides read TGTGCCAGCAGTTTAGCGGGGGCCGCAGGCTACACCTTC. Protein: CASSLAGAAGYTF.

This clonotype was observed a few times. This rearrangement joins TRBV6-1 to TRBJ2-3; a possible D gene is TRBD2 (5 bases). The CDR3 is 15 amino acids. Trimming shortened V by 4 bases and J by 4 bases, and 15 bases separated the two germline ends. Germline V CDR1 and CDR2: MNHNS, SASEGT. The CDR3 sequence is CASSGAAPSPDTQYF. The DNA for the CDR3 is TGTGCCAGCAGTGGAGCGGCCCCGAGCCCAGATACGCAGTATTTT.

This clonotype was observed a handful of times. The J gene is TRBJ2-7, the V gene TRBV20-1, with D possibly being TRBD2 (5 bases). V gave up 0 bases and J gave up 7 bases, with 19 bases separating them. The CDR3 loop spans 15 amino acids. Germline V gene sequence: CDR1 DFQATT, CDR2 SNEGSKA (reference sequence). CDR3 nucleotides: TGCAGTGCTAGAGATTCCGCCGGCCGCCGGAGGGAGCAGTACTTC. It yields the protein CSARDSAGRRREQYF.

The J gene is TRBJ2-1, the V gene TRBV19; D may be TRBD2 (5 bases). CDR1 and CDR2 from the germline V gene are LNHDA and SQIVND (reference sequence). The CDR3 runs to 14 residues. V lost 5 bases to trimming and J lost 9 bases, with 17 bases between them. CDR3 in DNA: TGTGCCAGTAGTGTCACTAGTTTTCTCAGTGAGCAGTTCTTC. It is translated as CASSVTSFLSEQFF.

The CDR3 here is CSAPPPRDRTYGYTF. The CDR3, as DNA: TGCAGTGCTCCCCCCCCCCGGGACAGGACCTATGGCTACACCTTC. The chain carries TRBV20-1 and TRBJ1-2, with 8 bases lining up with TRBD1. The CDR3 has 15 amino acids. Germline CDR1 DFQATT, CDR2 SNEGSKA (reference sequence). Trimming cost V 5 bases and J 4 bases; bases outside gene matches: 12.